Each of the 2 T cell receptor beta chains below was sequenced from the same sample in a study of T cells after yellow fever vaccination. TCRdb called the 5' RACE reads again in MiXCR, with one record for every CDR3 protein. In the table there are some 500,000 distinct CDR3 sequences, less than 15% of which are singletons. Specimen: PBMCs, collected on the day of the yellow fever booster vaccination. These receptor sequences come from a man aged 25-40 years who received the YFV17D yellow fever vaccine.

The chain is built from TRBV19 and TRBJ2-5; 10 nucleotides match TRBD2. Trimming removed 7 bases from V and 7 bases from J; junction bases left unmatched: 9. The V gene's germline CDR1 is LNHDA and CDR2 SQIVND (reference sequence). The CDR3 runs to 14 residues. CDR3 region: CASKPSGSVVTQYF. CDR3 nucleotides: TGTGCCAGTAAGCCTAGCGGGAGTGTTGTGACCCAGTACTTC.

This rearrangement joins TRBV29-1 to TRBJ2-5; D not certain. The CDR3 runs 14 residues. CDR1 SQVTM and CDR2 ANQGSEA come from the germline V gene. The V gene lost 1 base and the J gene lost 5 bases, with 14 bases spanning the gap. The chain's CDR3 is CSVEVSWDRETQYF. The CDR3 nucleotides read TGCAGCGTTGAAGTTTCGTGGGATCGGGAGACCCAGTACTTC.